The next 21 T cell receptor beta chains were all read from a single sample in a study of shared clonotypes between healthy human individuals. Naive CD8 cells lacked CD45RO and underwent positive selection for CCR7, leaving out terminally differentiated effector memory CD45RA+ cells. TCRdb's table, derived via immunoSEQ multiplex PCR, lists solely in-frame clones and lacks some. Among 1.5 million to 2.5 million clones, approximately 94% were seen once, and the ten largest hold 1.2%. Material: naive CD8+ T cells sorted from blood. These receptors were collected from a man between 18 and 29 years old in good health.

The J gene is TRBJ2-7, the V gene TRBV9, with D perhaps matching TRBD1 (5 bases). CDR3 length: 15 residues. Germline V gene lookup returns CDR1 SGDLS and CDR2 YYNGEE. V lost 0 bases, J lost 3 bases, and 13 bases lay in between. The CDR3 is CASSVEGSAGYEQYF. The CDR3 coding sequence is TGTGCCAGCAGCGTAGAGGGGTCGGCTGGCTACGAGCAGTACTTC.

The CDR3 spells CASSQQGLETQYF. The CDR3 DNA follows: TGTGCCAGCAGCCAACAGGGCTTGGAGACCCAGTACTTC. V is TRBV14 and J is TRBJ2-5, with a tentative D call TRBD1 (5 bases). In germline, CDR1 is SGHDN, CDR2 FVKESK. The CDR3 runs to 13 residues. With 2 bases removed from V and 5 bases from J, the gap between germline ends came to 9 bases.

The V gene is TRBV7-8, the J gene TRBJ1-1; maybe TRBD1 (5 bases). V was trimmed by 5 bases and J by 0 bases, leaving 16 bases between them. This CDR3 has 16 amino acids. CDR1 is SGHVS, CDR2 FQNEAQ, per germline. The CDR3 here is CASSRLRGSMNTEAFF. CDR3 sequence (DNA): TGTGCCAGCAGCCGCCTCCGGGGGTCCATGAACACTGAAGCTTTCTTT.

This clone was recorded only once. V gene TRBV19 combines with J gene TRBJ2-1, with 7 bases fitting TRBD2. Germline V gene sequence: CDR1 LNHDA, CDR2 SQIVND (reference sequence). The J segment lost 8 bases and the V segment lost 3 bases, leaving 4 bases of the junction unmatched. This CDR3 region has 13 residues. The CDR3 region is CASSITGGDEQFF. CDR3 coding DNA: TGTGCCAGTAGTATCACTGGGGGGGATGAGCAGTTCTTC.

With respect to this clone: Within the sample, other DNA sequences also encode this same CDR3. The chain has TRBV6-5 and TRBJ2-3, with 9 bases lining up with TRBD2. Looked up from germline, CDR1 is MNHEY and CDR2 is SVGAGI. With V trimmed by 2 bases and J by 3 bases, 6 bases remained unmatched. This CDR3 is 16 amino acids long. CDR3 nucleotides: TGTGCCAGCAGTTACGTGGCGGGGGGGCCGACAGATACGCAGTATTTT. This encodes CASSYVAGGPTDTQYF.

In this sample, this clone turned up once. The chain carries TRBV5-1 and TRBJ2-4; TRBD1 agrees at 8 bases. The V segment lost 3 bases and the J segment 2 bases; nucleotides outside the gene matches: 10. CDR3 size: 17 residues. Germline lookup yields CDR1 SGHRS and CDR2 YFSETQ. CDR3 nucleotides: TGCGCCAGCAGCTCAAGATCAGGGGGCCCAACCAAAAACATTCAGTACTTC. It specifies CASSSRSGGPTKNIQYF.

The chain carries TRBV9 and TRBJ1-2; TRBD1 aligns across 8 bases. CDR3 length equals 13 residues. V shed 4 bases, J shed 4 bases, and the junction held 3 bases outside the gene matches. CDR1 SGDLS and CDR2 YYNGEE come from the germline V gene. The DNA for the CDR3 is TGTGCCAGCAGCCCTGGGACAGGCTATGGCTACACCTTC. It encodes CASSPGTGYGYTF.

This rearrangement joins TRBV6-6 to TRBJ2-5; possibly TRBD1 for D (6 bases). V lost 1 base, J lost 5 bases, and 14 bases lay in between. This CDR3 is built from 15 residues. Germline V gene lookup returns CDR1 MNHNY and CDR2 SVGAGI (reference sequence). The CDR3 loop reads CASSYYEQGGETQYF. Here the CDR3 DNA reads TGTGCCAGCAGTTACTACGAACAGGGTGGGGAGACCCAGTACTTC.

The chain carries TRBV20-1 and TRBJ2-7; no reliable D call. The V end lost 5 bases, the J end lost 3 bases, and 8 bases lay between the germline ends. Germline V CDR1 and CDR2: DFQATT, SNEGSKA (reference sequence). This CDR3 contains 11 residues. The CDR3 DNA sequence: TGCAGTGCTTTGGGTTACTACGAGCAGTACTTC. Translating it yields CSALGYYEQYF.

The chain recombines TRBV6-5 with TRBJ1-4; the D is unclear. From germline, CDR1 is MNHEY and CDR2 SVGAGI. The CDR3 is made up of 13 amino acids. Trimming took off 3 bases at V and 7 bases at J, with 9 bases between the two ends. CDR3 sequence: CASSYLSGEKLFF. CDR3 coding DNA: TGTGCCAGCAGTTATCTCTCGGGTGAAAAACTGTTTTTT.

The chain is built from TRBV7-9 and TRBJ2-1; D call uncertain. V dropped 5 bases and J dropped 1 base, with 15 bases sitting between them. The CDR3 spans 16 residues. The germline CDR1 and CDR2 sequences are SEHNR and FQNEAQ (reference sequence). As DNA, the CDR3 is TGTGCCAGCAGCCCCCCCCTCTCTTCGTCCTACAATGAGCAGTTCTTC. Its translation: CASSPPLSSSYNEQFF.

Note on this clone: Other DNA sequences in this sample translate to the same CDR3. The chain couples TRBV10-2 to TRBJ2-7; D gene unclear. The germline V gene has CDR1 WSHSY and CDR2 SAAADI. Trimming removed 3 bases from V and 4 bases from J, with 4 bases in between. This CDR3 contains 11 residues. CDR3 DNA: TGCGCCAGCAGTGACGGGTACGAGCAGTACTTC. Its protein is CASSDGYEQYF.

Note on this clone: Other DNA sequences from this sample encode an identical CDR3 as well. In nucleotides, the CDR3 is TGCGCCAGCAGCCAAGCGGGAGCGACAGATACGCAGTATTTT. Encoded protein: CASSQAGATDTQYF. The rearrangement joins TRBV4-1 to TRBJ2-3, with D maybe TRBD2 (6 bases). Deletions cut 1 base from V and 3 bases from J, with 8 bases between. The CDR3 covers 14 residues. Per the germline V gene, CDR1 is MGHRA and CDR2 is YSYEKL.

The CDR3 loop reads CASSSGTGGYEKLFF. CDR3 DNA: TGTGCCAGCAGTTCCGGGACAGGGGGCTATGAAAAACTGTTTTTT. The chain uses TRBV28 and TRBJ1-4, with 12 positions matching TRBD1. Germline-derived CDR1 and CDR2 are MDHEN and SYDVKM. J was trimmed by 6 bases and V by 4 bases; bases with no gene match: 3. The CDR3 totals 15 residues.

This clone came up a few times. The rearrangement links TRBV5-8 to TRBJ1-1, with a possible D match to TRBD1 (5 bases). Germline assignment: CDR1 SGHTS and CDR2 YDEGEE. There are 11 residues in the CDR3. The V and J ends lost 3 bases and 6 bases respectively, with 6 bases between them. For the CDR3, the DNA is TGTGCCAGCAGCTGGGGCGCTGAAGCTTTCTTT. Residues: CASSWGAEAFF.

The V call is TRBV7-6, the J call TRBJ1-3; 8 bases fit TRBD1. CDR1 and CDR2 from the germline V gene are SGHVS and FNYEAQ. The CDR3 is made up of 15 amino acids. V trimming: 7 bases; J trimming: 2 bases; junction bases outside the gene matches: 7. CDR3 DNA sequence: TGTGCCAGCAAGAAAGACAGGGGAGCTGGAAACACCATATATTTT. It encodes CASKKDRGAGNTIYF.

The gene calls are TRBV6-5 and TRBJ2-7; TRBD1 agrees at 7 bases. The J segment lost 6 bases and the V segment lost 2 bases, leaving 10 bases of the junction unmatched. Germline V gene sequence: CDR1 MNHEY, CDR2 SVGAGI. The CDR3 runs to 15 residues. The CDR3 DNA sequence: TGTGCCAGCAGTTACGGCGTGGACAGGACGGGCGAGCAGTACTTC. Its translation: CASSYGVDRTGEQYF.

The CDR3, as DNA: TGTGCCAGCAGTTACCGCCTAGCGGGGTTAGATACGCAGTATTTT. Protein: CASSYRLAGLDTQYF. The chain links TRBV6-5 to TRBJ2-3; 9 bases fit TRBD2. CDR1 and CDR2 (germline): MNHEY, SVGAGI. The length of the CDR3 is 15 residues. J gave up 5 bases and V 2 bases, and 5 bases lay outside the gene matches.

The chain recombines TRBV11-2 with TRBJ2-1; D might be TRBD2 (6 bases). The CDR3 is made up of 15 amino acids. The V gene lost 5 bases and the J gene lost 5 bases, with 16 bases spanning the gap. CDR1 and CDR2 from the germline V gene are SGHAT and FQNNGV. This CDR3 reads CASSPSVGPNNEQFF. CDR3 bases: TGTGCCAGCAGCCCTAGCGTGGGACCTAACAATGAGCAGTTCTTC.

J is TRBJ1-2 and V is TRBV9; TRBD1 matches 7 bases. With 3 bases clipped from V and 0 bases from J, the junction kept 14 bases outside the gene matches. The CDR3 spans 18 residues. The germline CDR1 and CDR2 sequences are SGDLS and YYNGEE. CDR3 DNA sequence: TGTGCCAGCAGCGCACTGGGGGACAGTTCCGTAGCTAACTATGGCTACACCTTC. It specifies CASSALGDSSVANYGYTF.

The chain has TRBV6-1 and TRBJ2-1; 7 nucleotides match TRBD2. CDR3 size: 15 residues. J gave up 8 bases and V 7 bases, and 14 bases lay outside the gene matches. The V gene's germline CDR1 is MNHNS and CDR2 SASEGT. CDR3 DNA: TGTGCCAGCACCACTTTAGCGGGTGGCACACATGAGCAGTTCTTC. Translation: CASTTLAGGTHEQFF.